What follows are 28 T cell receptor beta chains derived from one specimen sequenced in a study of T cell responses to AZD1222 COVID-19 vaccine (TCRdb year 2021). The time point tag for this specimen amounts to: about 28 days (+/-7) after the second vaccine dose. Library prep was done by the immunoSEQ multiplex PCR assay. Not all clones reach the TCRdb copy of this immuneACCESS table, which keeps in-frame sequences only. Checked studies attribute under half of the gap to unresolved V genes and leave the rest unexplained. A total of 12,000 to 15,000 clones appear in this sample, around 80% of them only once. Of the sample, about 40% is held by the ten largest clones. This sample comprised peripheral blood, obtained 28 days after the second AZD1222 dose. Every receptor here comes from an adult who received the AZD1222 COVID-19 vaccine.

V is TRBV27 and J is TRBJ2-5, with a weak D call TRBD2 (6 bases). In germline, CDR1 is MNHEY, CDR2 SMNVEV (reference sequence). With 2 bases removed from V and 5 bases from J, the gap between germline ends came to 15 bases. The CDR3 runs to 15 residues. The CDR3 DNA follows: TGTGCCAGCAGTTTACTGACAACCCGGGGGGAGACCCAGTACTTC. Translating gives CASSLLTTRGETQYF.

The chain combines TRBV28 with TRBJ2-2, with D tentatively TRBD2 (6 bases). The CDR3 extends over 16 amino acids. In germline, CDR1 is MDHEN, CDR2 SYDVKM. Between the trimmed V and J ends, which lost 5 bases and 5 bases, there was a span of 18 bases. As DNA, the CDR3 is TGTGCCAGCAGTGTCTCCGGCCCCGGAGGGACCGGGGAGCTGTTTTTT. Its translation is CASSVSGPGGTGELFF.

Only one count was recorded for this clone. The chain carries TRBV5-4 and TRBJ2-7, with 7 nucleotides matching TRBD1. CDR3 length: 13 residues. Germline trimming cut 2 bases from V and 6 bases from J; bases unmatched to any gene: 5. Germline V gene data show CDR1 as SGHNT and CDR2 as YYREEE (reference sequence). This chain's CDR3 is CASSLQGFGEQYF. The CDR3 nucleotides are TGTGCCAGCAGCTTACAGGGGTTCGGCGAGCAGTACTTC.

A single count supports this clone. The chain links TRBV7-8 to TRBJ2-5; D is possibly TRBD2 (6 bases). The CDR3 spans 14 residues. The V end was cut by 4 bases, the J end by 5 bases, with 14 bases between. Germline lookup yields CDR1 SGHVS and CDR2 FQNEAQ. The CDR3 sequence: CASSSRPEGETQYF. The CDR3 coding sequence is TGTGCCAGCAGCTCTAGACCGGAGGGGGAGACCCAGTACTTC.

V usage is TRBV27 and J usage is TRBJ2-5; D unclear. Trimming left V 2 bases short and J 2 bases short, with 6 bases between. CDR1 and CDR2 (germline): MNHEY, SMNVEV (reference sequence). The CDR3 length is 13 residues. The CDR3 nucleotides are TGTGCCAGCAGTTTACGTGAACAAGAGACCCAGTACTTC. It encodes CASSLREQETQYF.

The chain links TRBV7-2 to TRBJ1-5, with no clear D. The CDR3 covers 16 residues. Germline loops: CDR1 SGHTA, CDR2 FQGNSA. The germline V and J ends were trimmed by 1 base and 1 base, with 11 bases remaining between them. This chain's CDR3 is CASSLVAGSSNQPQHF. CDR3 DNA: TGTGCCAGCAGCTTAGTCGCGGGGTCGAGCAATCAGCCCCAGCATTTT.

The chain recombines TRBV30 with TRBJ2-7, with unresolved D. V was clipped by 2 bases and J by 0 bases, with 5 bases between them. CDR3 length: 12 residues. CDR1 GTSNPN and CDR2 SVGIG come from the germline V gene (reference sequence). As DNA, the CDR3 is TGTGCCTGGAGTTGGAGCTCCTACGAGCAGTACTTC. This codes for CAWSWSSYEQYF.

This sequence joins TRBV10-3 and TRBJ1-5, with 7 bases lining up with TRBD1. Trimming took 0 bases from V and 2 from J; bases not matched to a gene: 4. The CDR3 runs to 16 residues. Germline CDR1 ENHRY, CDR2 SYGVKD. The CDR3 here is CAISESTGAGNQPQHF. As DNA, the CDR3 is TGTGCCATCAGTGAGTCCACAGGGGCAGGCAATCAGCCCCAGCATTTT.

This chain connects TRBV5-4 to TRBJ1-1, with D unclear. V lost 0 bases to trimming and J lost 4 bases, with 4 bases between them. Germline V CDR1 and CDR2: SGHNT, YYREEE (reference sequence). The CDR3 covers 12 residues. The CDR3 region is CASSLEGTEAFF. Written as DNA, the CDR3 is TGTGCCAGCAGCTTGGAGGGCACTGAAGCTTTCTTT.

This clone has just a few counts. The chain has TRBV14 and TRBJ1-1; TRBD1 aligns across 8 bases. This CDR3 is 15 amino acids long. Per the germline V gene, CDR1 is SGHDN and CDR2 is FVKESK. Germline trimming cut 0 bases from V and 4 bases from J; bases unmatched to any gene: 4. CDR3 sequence (DNA): TGTGCCAGCAGCCAAGATCAGGGGGCGGGCACTGAAGCTTTCTTT. Translated: CASSQDQGAGTEAFF.

The chain employs TRBV6-5 and TRBJ2-7; perhaps TRBD1 as D (6 bases). The CDR3 is 11 amino acids. Germline V CDR1 and CDR2: MNHEY, SVGAGI. V was shortened by 6 bases and J by 3 bases, with 6 bases between the two germline ends. CDR3 sequence (DNA): TGTGCCAGCAGACAGGGCTACGAGCAGTACTTC. It encodes CASRQGYEQYF.

The chain employs TRBV5-1 and TRBJ2-4; 8 nucleotides line up with TRBD1. In germline, CDR1 is SGHRS, CDR2 YFSETQ. The V segment lost 8 bases and the J segment 6 bases; nucleotides outside the gene matches: 13. This CDR3 contains 15 residues. CDR3: CASFQGVGTGNIQYF. CDR3 nucleotide sequence: TGCGCCAGTTTTCAGGGAGTGGGGACAGGAAACATTCAGTACTTC. The whole variable domain, remainder taken from reference TRBV5-1 and TRBJ2-4, is KAGVTQTPRYLIKTRGQQVTLSCSPISGHRSVSWYQQTPGQGLQFLFEYFSETQRNKGNFPGRFSGRQFSNSRSEMNVSTLELGDSALYLCASFQGVGTGNIQYFGAGTRLSVL.

The V and J genes are TRBV6-5 and TRBJ1-2; possible D gene TRBD1, 5 bases. CDR1 is MNHEY, CDR2 SVGAGI, per germline. This CDR3 has 13 amino acids. The ends were cut back, 6 bases at V and 8 bases at J, with 16 bases in the middle. CDR3 coding DNA: TGTGCCAGCAGGTCACCGGGTGGGGCGGGCTACACCTTC. Encoded protein: CASRSPGGAGYTF.

The CDR3 coding sequence is TGTGCCAGCAGCGTAGTAATAGCGGGACACAATGAGCAGTTCTTC. It encodes CASSVVIAGHNEQFF. The chain has TRBV9 and TRBJ2-1; 8 bases match TRBD2. Per germline, CDR1 SGDLS and CDR2 YYNGEE. The junction had 4 bases not matched to a gene; V was cut back by 0 bases and J by 5 bases. This CDR3 comprises 15 residues.

The chain links TRBV6-5 to TRBJ2-7; the match to TRBD1 covers 11 bases. Looked up from germline, CDR1 is MNHEY and CDR2 is SVGAGI. This CDR3 is 14 amino acids long. The V gene end was trimmed by 7 bases and the J gene end by 2 bases; junction bases not matched to a gene: 4. CDR3: CASIGGQGAYEQYF. The CDR3 coding sequence is TGTGCCAGCATTGGGGGACAGGGGGCCTACGAGCAGTACTTC.

The chain joins TRBV5-1 to TRBJ2-3; 7 nucleotides match TRBD2. Per germline, CDR1 SGHRS and CDR2 YFSETQ. V shed 1 base, J shed 1 base, and the junction held 0 bases outside the gene matches. The CDR3 runs 14 residues. CDR3 loop: CASSLTSGTDTQYF. The DNA of the CDR3 is TGCGCCAGCAGCTTGACTAGCGGCACAGATACGCAGTATTTT.

V and J are TRBV28 and TRBJ2-6; D gene unclear. The CDR3 length is 13 residues. V was pared by 10 bases and J by 4 bases, with 11 bases between. Germline CDR1 is MDHEN and CDR2 is SYDVKM. This chain's CDR3 is CATSLGGANVLTF. DNA of the CDR3: TGTGCCACCTCACTTGGCGGGGCCAACGTCCTGACTTTC.

The chain joins TRBV28 to TRBJ2-7; 7 bases match TRBD2. This CDR3 is built from 14 residues. The germline V gene encodes CDR1 MDHEN and CDR2 SYDVKM. The V segment lost 7 bases and the J segment 0 bases; nucleotides outside the gene matches: 6. The CDR3 DNA follows: TGTGCCAGCACCCCCGCGGGAGACTCCTACGAGCAGTACTTC. Amino acids: CASTPAGDSYEQYF. Full variable domain (missing parts from reference TRBV28 and TRBJ2-7): DVKVTQSSRYLVKRTGEKVFLECVQDMDHENMFWYRQDPGLGLRLIYFSYDVKMKEKGDIPEGYSVSREKKERFSLILESASTNQTSMYLCASTPAGDSYEQYFGPGTRLTVT.

V gene TRBV18 combines with J gene TRBJ2-2, with TRBD2 matching over 9 bases. CDR1 and CDR2 from the germline V gene are KGHSH and LQKENI. Germline trimming cut 6 bases from V and 4 bases from J; bases unmatched to any gene: 3. The CDR3 consists of 14 residues. CDR3 region: CASSLAGSTGELFF. The CDR3 DNA reads TGTGCCAGCTCCCTAGCGGGAAGCACCGGGGAGCTGTTTTTT.

The chain links TRBV4-1 to TRBJ2-5; 7 nucleotides align to TRBD2. Unmatched junction bases numbered 4, after V lost 1 base and J lost 5 bases. The CDR3 spans 14 residues. Germline V gene data show CDR1 as MGHRA and CDR2 as YSYEKL. The CDR3 DNA reads as TGCGCCAGCAGCCAAGCGGGAGGTGTGGAGACCCAGTACTTC. Translated: CASSQAGGVETQYF.

Turning to this clone: Compared with germline, one end of the junction differs, possibly owing to a read error. This chain connects TRBV18 to TRBJ1-3, with D maybe TRBD1 (5 bases). Germline loops: CDR1 KGHSH, CDR2 LQKENI. There are 17 residues in the CDR3. The chain's CDR3 is CASSPTPGTGSGSTIYF. CDR3 in DNA: TGTGCCAGCTCACCAACCCCCGGGACGGGGTCTGGAAGCACCATATATTTT. Based on the CDR3 plus reference TRBV18 and TRBJ1-3, the full variable domain is NAGVMQNPRHLVRRRGQEARLRCSPMKGHSHVYWYRQLPEEGLKFMVYLQKENIIDESGMPKERFSAEFPKEGPSILRIQQVVRGDSAAYFCASSPTPGTGSGSTIYFGEGSWLTVV.

The J gene is TRBJ2-7, the V gene TRBV19; 7 bases match TRBD2. Germline CDR1 is LNHDA and CDR2 is SQIVND (reference sequence). The CDR3 is made up of 15 amino acids. V gave up 5 bases and J gave up 7 bases; unmatched junction bases: 14. CDR3: CASSSLAEGTREQYF. The CDR3 DNA follows: TGTGCCAGTAGTTCCCTAGCGGAGGGGACGAGGGAGCAGTACTTC.

This sequence joins TRBV7-6 and TRBJ2-2; D tentatively reads TRBD1 or TRBD2 (6 bases each). V lost 5 bases to trimming and J lost 1 base, with 17 bases between them. The CDR3 has 17 amino acids. Germline values: CDR1 SGHVS, CDR2 FNYEAQ. CDR3 nucleotides: TGTGCCAGCAGCACTCGGGGGCAGTCCTTGAACACCGGGGAGCTGTTTTTT. Translating it yields CASSTRGQSLNTGELFF.

This chain uses TRBV28 with TRBJ2-7; maybe TRBD2 (5 bases). Trimming stripped 6 bases from V and 4 bases from J, with 10 bases between. The CDR3 covers 12 residues. The germline V gene encodes CDR1 MDHEN and CDR2 SYDVKM. CDR3 amino acids: CASRARGYEQYF. DNA of the CDR3: TGTGCCAGCAGGGCACGGGGTTACGAGCAGTACTTC.

V and J are TRBV6-1 and TRBJ1-6; D is possibly TRBD1 (6 bases). With 2 bases removed from V and 10 bases from J, the gap between germline ends came to 21 bases. Germline V gene sequence: CDR1 MNHNS, CDR2 SASEGT. The CDR3 covers 17 residues. Here the CDR3 reads CASSESYADSSGSPLHF. The CDR3 DNA is TGTGCCAGCAGTGAAAGTTATGCGGACAGTTCCGGATCACCCCTCCACTTT.

The V gene is TRBV5-1, the J gene TRBJ1-6; 10 nucleotides align to TRBD1. The CDR3 runs 15 residues. Looked up from germline, CDR1 is SGHRS and CDR2 is YFSETQ. After removal of 4 bases from V and 10 bases from J, the junction contained 8 bases not matched to a gene. CDR3 sequence reads: CASSPTGTGESPLHF. CDR3 nucleotides: TGCGCCAGCAGCCCAACCGGGACAGGGGAATCACCCCTCCACTTT. The variable domain in full, with the rest retrieved from reference TRBV5-1 and TRBJ1-6, is KAGVTQTPRYLIKTRGQQVTLSCSPISGHRSVSWYQQTPGQGLQFLFEYFSETQRNKGNFPGRFSGRQFSNSRSEMNVSTLELGDSALYLCASSPTGTGESPLHFGNGTRLTVT.

This clone showed up just once. The DNA of the CDR3 is TGTGCCAGCAGCCACAGCGGGGGGGCGGACGGGGAGCTGTTTTTT. This encodes CASSHSGGADGELFF. V usage is TRBV3-1 (or the pseudogene TRBV3-2) and J usage is TRBJ2-2; TRBD2 aligns across 10 bases. Per germline, CDR1 LGHDT and CDR2 YNNKEL (reference sequence). This CDR3 has 15 amino acids. The trim removed 3 bases at V and 7 bases at J, leaving 5 bases unmatched.

The chain is built from TRBV5-1 and TRBJ2-3; D unresolved. CDR3 length equals 14 residues. CDR1 is SGHRS, CDR2 YFSETQ, per germline. With 0 bases removed from V and 3 bases from J, the gap between germline ends came to 8 bases. In nucleotides, the CDR3 is TGCGCCAGCAGCTTGGCCCCCGGGACAGATACGCAGTATTTT. This codes for CASSLAPGTDTQYF.